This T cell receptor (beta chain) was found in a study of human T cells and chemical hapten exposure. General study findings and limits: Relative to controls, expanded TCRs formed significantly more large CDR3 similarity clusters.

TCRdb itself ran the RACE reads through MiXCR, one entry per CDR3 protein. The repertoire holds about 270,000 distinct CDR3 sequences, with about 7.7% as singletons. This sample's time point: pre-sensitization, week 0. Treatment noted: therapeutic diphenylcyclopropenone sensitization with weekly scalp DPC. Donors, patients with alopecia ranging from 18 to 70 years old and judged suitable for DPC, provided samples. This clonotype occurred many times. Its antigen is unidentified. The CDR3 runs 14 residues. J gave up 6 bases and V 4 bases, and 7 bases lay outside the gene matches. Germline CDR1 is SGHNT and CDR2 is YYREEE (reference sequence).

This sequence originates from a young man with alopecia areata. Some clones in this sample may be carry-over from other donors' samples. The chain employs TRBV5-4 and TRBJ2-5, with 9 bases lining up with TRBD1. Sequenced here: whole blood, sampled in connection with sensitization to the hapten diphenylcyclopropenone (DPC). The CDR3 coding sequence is TGTGCCAGCAGCCCGGACAGGGGAGGAAAGACCCAGTACTTC. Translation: CASSPDRGGKTQYF.